A selection of T cell receptor beta chains follows, all from one sample in a study of blood T cell repertoires in COVID-19. Measured with immunoSEQ multiplex PCR; TCRdb has only the in-frame clones, and not every one. The data hold fewer than 85,000 clones, with around nine tenths observed a single time. Sequenced sample: peripheral blood. The receptors were sampled from a human donor in a cohort sampled during active COVID-19. Both conserved end residues are part of each CDR3. D genes are given only for firm matches. Only part of the rows carry a size: once, few, many, or a class if the clone is expanded.

>16|TRBD1|-|TRBJ1-3|TRBV11-2
CASSLVGRGPGNTIYF
TGTGCCAGCAGCTTAGTCGGCAGGGGGCCTGGAAACACCATATATTTT
>15|-|-|TRBJ1-5|TRBV6-2/TRBV6-3
CASSSDWVYGQPQHF
TGTGCCAGCAGTTCTGACTGGGTGTACGGTCAGCCCCAGCATTTT
>14|-|-|TRBJ2-5|TRBV7-2
CASSLISRAETQYF
TGTGCCAGCAGCTTAATCAGCAGGGCAGAGACCCAGTACTTC
>14|TRBD2|-|TRBJ2-7|TRBV30
CAWSRSSGEYEQYF
TGTGCCTGGAGTCGCTCTAGCGGAGAGTACGAGCAGTACTTC
>14|TRBD1|-|TRBJ1-2|TRBV28
CASSGRGTDYGYTF
TGTGCCAGCTCCGGGAGGGGGACAGACTATGGCTACACCTTC
>17|-|-|TRBJ1-5|TRBV6-2/TRBV6-3
CASSYSIQGTSNQPQHF
TGTGCCAGCAGTTACTCGATACAGGGAACCAGCAATCAGCCCCAGCATTTT
>12|-|-|TRBJ2-7|TRBV20-1
CSASVGREVKYF
TGCAGTGCTAGTGTTGGCAGGGAGGTTAAGTACTTC
>12|TRBD1|-|TRBJ1-5|TRBV7-8
CASSLTGDFQHF
TGTGCCAGCAGCTTAACAGGGGACTTCCAGCATTTT
>15|TRBD2|-|TRBJ2-7|TRBV9
CASSESGGTAYEQYF
TGTGCCAGCAGCGAATCCGGGGGGACGGCCTACGAGCAGTACTTC
>14|-|-|TRBJ2-7|TRBV11-2
CASSFGGLRYEQYF
TGTGCCAGCAGCTTTGGCGGACTGAGGTACGAGCAGTACTTC
>13|TRBD1|-|TRBJ2-7|TRBV12-3/TRBV12-4
CASSYRQGSEQYF
TGTGCCAGCAGTTACAGACAGGGTTCGGAGCAGTACTTC
>16|TRBD1|-|TRBJ1-2|TRBV6-6
CASSYLERTGLYGYTF
TGTGCCAGCAGTTACCTCGAACGGACAGGCCTCTATGGCTACACCTTC
>15|-|-|TRBJ2-2|TRBV24-1
CATSDMTANTGELFF
TGTGCCACCAGTGATATGACAGCCAACACCGGGGAGCTGTTTTTT
>15|-|-|TRBJ2-7|TRBV11-2
CASSLVPGINYEQYF
TGTGCCAGCAGCTTAGTACCAGGGATTAATTACGAGCAGTACTTC
>17|TRBD2|-|TRBJ2-1|TRBV6-1
CASSERAGGPYYNEQFF
TGTGCCAGCAGTGAACGGGCGGGGGGGCCGTACTACAATGAGCAGTTCTTC
>15|TRBD2|-|TRBJ2-3|TRBV15
CATSSSGGDADTQYF
TGTGCCACCAGCAGTAGCGGGGGGGATGCAGATACGCAGTATTTT
>17|-|-|TRBJ1-3|TRBV21-1
CASSNAVGVPSGNTIYF
TGTGCCAGCAGCAACGCGGTCGGAGTCCCCTCTGGAAACACCATATATTTT
>13|TRBD2|-|TRBJ2-1|TRBV6-5
CASTVAGEDEQFF
TGTGCCAGCACCGTAGCGGGGGAGGATGAGCAGTTCTTC
>17|TRBD2|-|TRBJ2-7|TRBV7-2
CASSLAWGSGGAGEQYF
TGTGCCAGCAGCTTAGCGTGGGGTAGCGGGGGGGCAGGAGAGCAGTACTTC
>15|TRBD2|-|TRBJ2-7|TRBV11-2
CASNSIAGPRGEQYF
TGTGCCAGCAACTCCATAGCGGGGCCCCGCGGCGAGCAGTACTTC
>13|-|-|TRBJ1-1|TRBV24-1
CATSVKGLAEAFF
TGTGCCACCAGTGTTAAGGGGCTGGCTGAAGCTTTCTTT
>11|TRBD1|-|TRBJ1-1|TRBV5-1
CASSDRDEAFF
TGCGCCAGCAGCGACAGGGATGAAGCTTTCTTT
>13|-|few|TRBJ1-1|TRBV5-6
CASHRQESTEAFF
TGTGCCAGCCATCGACAGGAAAGCACTGAAGCTTTCTTT
>11|-|-|TRBJ1-3|TRBV11-2
CAIPAGNTIYF
TGTGCCATCCCTGCGGGAAACACCATATATTTT
>15|-|-|TRBJ1-2|TRBV3-1/TRBV3-2
CASSLTGGLGYGYTF
TGTGCCAGCAGCCTAACCGGGGGGTTGGGCTATGGCTACACCTTC
>14|TRBD1|-|TRBJ1-1|TRBV2
CASSLQGRNTEAFF
TGTGCCAGCAGTCTACAGGGGCGGAACACTGAAGCTTTCTTT
>16|-|-|TRBJ2-6|TRBV11-2
CASSLNAGYGANVLTF
TGTGCCAGCAGCTTAAATGCGGGCTATGGGGCCAACGTCCTGACTTTC
>17|TRBD1|-|TRBJ2-7|TRBV4-1
CASSQQPRDRVSYEQYF
TGCGCCAGCAGCCAGCAGCCCCGGGACAGGGTTTCCTACGAGCAGTACTTC
>15|TRBD1|-|TRBJ1-4|TRBV9
CASNPSGTDNEKLFF
TGTGCCAGCAATCCTTCCGGGACAGATAATGAAAAACTGTTTTTT
>13|TRBD1|-|TRBJ1-1|TRBV5-6
CASSLGQGPEAFF
TGTGCCAGCAGCTTGGGACAGGGGCCTGAAGCTTTCTTT
>11|-|-|TRBJ2-7|TRBV19
CASSIGYEQYF
TGTGCCAGTAGTATCGGCTACGAGCAGTACTTC